The 32 T cell receptor beta chains below all came from one sample that was sequenced in a study of Graves' ophthalmopathy and Graves' hyperthyroidism (dated by TCRdb to 2017 to 2018). The sequencing machine was an Illumina HiSeq 2000. For repertoire sequencing, TCR beta CDR3 regions were amplified from RNA transcripts. The first round of RT-PCR was done with HTBI primers and the Qiagen OneStep RT-PCR kit, and was followed by a second round of multiplex PCR, then size selection and purification. TCRdb reworked the public reads: Q25 trimming with fastp, MiXCR clone assembly, productive beta chains retained. One record per CDR3 amino acid sequence lists the most common genes and DNA. The sample profile shows about 590,000 distinct CDR3 sequences; 39% of them were found once. About 4.6% of the sample goes to the ten largest clones. The specimen sequenced was peripheral blood or thyroid tissue (not recorded which). The receptors originated from an adult man with Graves' hyperthyroidism.

There are many counts of this clonotype. The genes are TRBV15 and TRBJ2-7; the D is unclear. Per the germline V gene, CDR1 is LNHNV and CDR2 is YYDKDF (reference sequence). Between the trimmed V and J ends, which lost 1 base and 2 bases, there was a span of 12 bases. This CDR3 spans 15 amino acids. For the CDR3, the DNA is TGTGCCACCAGCAGAGGAGCCGACGGAACCTACGAGCAGTACTTC. This sequence encodes CATSRGADGTYEQYF.

This clonotype was recorded at least ten times. The genes are TRBV6-5 and TRBJ2-7; D is possibly TRBD2 (5 bases). Trimming shortened V by 6 bases and J by 7 bases, and 16 bases separated the two germline ends. Germline CDR1 and CDR2: MNHEY and SVGAGI. CDR3 length equals 13 residues. In nucleotides, the CDR3 is TGTGCCAGCAGGGGGTCGGACTCTGGGGAGCAGTACTTC. This translates into CASRGSDSGEQYF.

This clonotype was observed at least ten times. The chain employs TRBV5-1 and TRBJ2-7; D possibly uses TRBD1 or TRBD2 (5 bases each). V was pared by 0 bases and J by 0 bases, with 10 bases between. Per germline, CDR1 SGHRS and CDR2 YFSETQ. This CDR3 comprises 15 residues. The CDR3: CASSLGSGTSYEQYF. CDR3 bases: TGCGCCAGCAGCTTGGGTTCCGGGACCTCCTACGAGCAGTACTTC. Full variable domain (rest looked up from reference TRBV5-1 and TRBJ2-7): KAGVTQTPRYLIKTRGQQVTLSCSPISGHRSVSWYQQTPGQGLQFLFEYFSETQRNKGNFPGRFSGRQFSNSRSEMNVSTLELGDSALYLCASSLGSGTSYEQYFGPGTRLTVT.

This clonotype was found many times. The chain carries TRBV20-1 and TRBJ1-6, with TRBD1 as a possible D gene (6 bases). Looked up from germline, CDR1 is DFQATT and CDR2 is SNEGSKA (reference sequence). Trimming stripped 0 bases from V and 7 bases from J, with 13 bases between. There are 15 residues in the CDR3. CDR3 residues: CSARDWDNGNSPLHF. CDR3 DNA: TGCAGTGCTAGAGATTGGGACAATGGCAATTCACCCCTCCACTTT.

The V call is TRBV7-8, the J call TRBJ2-5; 7 nucleotides agree with TRBD1. Germline V gene data show CDR1 as SGHVS and CDR2 as FQNEAQ. Losses at the gene ends were 6 bases for V and 1 base for J; bases not matched to a gene: 14. The CDR3 length is 17 residues. The CDR3 is CASSATPTGQLQETQYF. DNA of the CDR3: TGTGCCAGCAGTGCCACACCCACGGGACAGCTCCAAGAGACCCAGTACTTC.

On this clonotype itself: One end of the junction does not line up with germline, which may come from a read error. The chain combines TRBV20-1 with TRBJ1-1; D is unclear. Germline values: CDR1 DFQATT, CDR2 SNEGSKA (reference sequence). The length of the CDR3 is 14 residues. CDR3 nucleotide sequence: TGCAGTGCTAGACCCACCGCCGGGAACACTGGAGCTTTCTTT. Translated, it gives CSARPTAGNTGAFF.

In its sample, this clonotype was seen many times. The chain has TRBV2 and TRBJ2-5, with a weak D call TRBD1 (6 bases). The CDR3 length is 12 residues. The V gene lost 2 bases and the J gene lost 7 bases, with 8 bases spanning the gap. CDR1 and CDR2 from the germline V gene are SNHLY and FYNNEI. In nucleotides, the CDR3 is TGTGCCAGCAGTGAAAGGGGGACGACCCAGTACTTC. Translating it yields CASSERGTTQYF. The whole variable domain, remainder taken from reference TRBV2 and TRBJ2-5, is EPEVTQTPSHQVTQMGQEVILRCVPISNHLYFYWYRQILGQKVEFLVSFYNNEISEKSEIFDDQFSVERPDGSNFTLKIRSTKLEDSAMYFCASSERGTTQYFGPGTRLLVL.

This clonotype occurred many times. As DNA, the CDR3 is TGTGCCAGCAGCTTCACTAGCGGGGGGACCCACGAGCAGTACTTC. Protein product: CASSFTSGGTHEQYF. J is TRBJ2-7 and V is TRBV7-2, with TRBD2 matching over 12 bases. Germline assignment: CDR1 SGHTA and CDR2 FQGNSA. This CDR3 spans 15 amino acids. Trimming at V came to 3 bases and at J to 5 bases, leaving 5 bases not matched to a gene.

CDR3 amino acids: CASSKDGELFF. The CDR3 DNA reads as TGTGCCAGCAGTAAAGACGGGGAGCTGTTTTTT. The chain joins TRBV6-5 to TRBJ2-2; D remains ambiguous. Germline CDR1 MNHEY, CDR2 SVGAGI. Deletions cut 5 bases from V and 7 bases from J, with 5 bases between. This CDR3 contains 11 residues.

The V and J genes are TRBV29-1 and TRBJ2-6; D is uncertain. Germline lookup yields CDR1 SQVTM and CDR2 ANQGSEA. Trimming cost V 0 bases and J 2 bases, with 2 bases left between them. This CDR3 is built from 13 residues. CDR3 in amino acids: CSVEEAGANVLTF. For the CDR3, the DNA is TGCAGCGTTGAAGAAGCTGGGGCCAACGTCCTGACTTTC.

This clonotype was found many times. This chain uses TRBV7-9 with TRBJ2-2, with no clear D. From germline, CDR1 is SEHNR and CDR2 FQNEAQ (reference sequence). V lost 3 bases to trimming and J lost 6 bases, with 2 bases between them. CDR3 size: 11 residues. In DNA, the CDR3 is TGTGCCAGCAGCTTTGCCGGGGAGCTGTTTTTT. Its protein product is CASSFAGELFF.

This clonotype was counted many times. The gene calls are TRBV6-5 and TRBJ1-2, with D perhaps matching TRBD1 (5 bases). Germline values: CDR1 MNHEY, CDR2 SVGAGI. This CDR3 region has 13 residues. With 6 bases removed from V and 6 bases from J, the gap between germline ends came to 14 bases. Written as DNA, the CDR3 is TGTGCCAGCAGAAGGGGTGCACCGGATGGCTACACCTTC. This gives the protein CASRRGAPDGYTF.

About this clonotype: Possible read error: a much larger clone is one base away. The chain couples TRBV9 to TRBJ1-1; D is perhaps TRBD1 (5 bases). Per the germline V gene, CDR1 is SGDLS and CDR2 is YYNGEE. Trimming stripped 7 bases from V and 6 bases from J, with 10 bases between. There are 11 residues in the CDR3. As DNA, the CDR3 is TGTGCCAGCGGGGGTCCCGCTGAAGCTTTCTTT. Translated, it gives CASGGPAEAFF.

The chain links TRBV5-1 to TRBJ2-5; TRBD2 might be the D (5 bases). The V gene lost 0 bases and the J gene lost 7 bases, with 13 bases spanning the gap. There are 14 residues in the CDR3. Germline CDR1 and CDR2: SGHRS and YFSETQ. The CDR3: CASSLGQFEGTQYF. CDR3 DNA: TGCGCCAGCAGCTTGGGACAATTTGAGGGGACCCAGTACTTC.

The J gene is TRBJ1-1, the V gene TRBV29-1; D ambiguous. Germline V gene lookup returns CDR1 SQVTM and CDR2 ANQGSEA. This CDR3 contains 10 residues. V gave up 3 bases and J gave up 8 bases, with 7 bases separating them. CDR3 protein: CSVETGEAFF. CDR3 coding DNA: TGCAGCGTTGAGACGGGGGAAGCTTTCTTT.

In its sample, this clonotype was seen many times. This chain connects TRBV20-1 to TRBJ2-2, with 8 positions matching TRBD1. Per the germline V gene, CDR1 is DFQATT and CDR2 is SNEGSKA (reference sequence). The CDR3 extends over 16 amino acids. V dropped 0 bases and J dropped 1; count of bases not matched to a gene: 4. The CDR3 DNA is TGCAGTGCTAGAGATCTCGGGACAGGGAACACCGGGGAGCTGTTTTTT. The encoded protein is CSARDLGTGNTGELFF.

The rearrangement links TRBV19 to TRBJ1-5; D call uncertain. The CDR3 runs to 13 residues. The V end lost 1 base, the J end lost 4 bases, and 5 bases lay between the germline ends. Germline-derived CDR1 and CDR2 are LNHDA and SQIVND (reference sequence). CDR3 in amino acids: CASSIGPNQPQHF. CDR3 bases: TGTGCCAGTAGTATAGGGCCGAATCAGCCCCAGCATTTT.

This clonotype appeared a few times. This sequence joins TRBV6-6 and TRBJ1-6, with a possible D match to TRBD1 (5 bases). This CDR3 contains 14 residues. CDR1 is MNHNY and CDR2 is SVGAGI in the germline V gene (reference sequence). The germline V and J ends were trimmed by 2 bases and 9 bases, with 11 bases remaining between them. CDR3 coding DNA: TGTGCCAGCAGTTACGCAGGGTATGCTTCACCCCTCCACTTT. Translated: CASSYAGYASPLHF.

This clonotype was seen repeatedly, ten times or more. V gene TRBV5-6 combines with J gene TRBJ2-6, with 7 bases fitting TRBD1. J was trimmed by 0 bases and V by 4 bases; bases with no gene match: 13. Germline CDR1 SGHDT, CDR2 YYEEEE. This CDR3 is built from 19 residues. The CDR3 DNA is TGTGCCAGCAGCCAGGGTTTATGGGACAGTAGCTCTGGGGCCAACGTCCTGACTTTC. It codes for CASSQGLWDSSSGANVLTF.

The chain links TRBV7-2 to TRBJ2-7, with D perhaps matching TRBD1 or TRBD2 (6 bases each). Germline CDR1 reads SGHTA; CDR2 reads FQGNSA. Trimming removed 1 base from V and 7 bases from J, with 14 bases in between. The CDR3 is made up of 14 amino acids. In DNA form, the CDR3 reads TGTGCCAGCAGCTTAGTCAGGGGTGGGAGGGAGCAGTACTTC. Its protein product is CASSLVRGGREQYF.

This clonotype has only a few counts. CDR3 bases: TGTGCCTGTTCGCCGGACGGGACCTATAATTCACCCCTCCACTTT. Protein sequence: CACSPDGTYNSPLHF. The chain carries TRBV30 and TRBJ1-6, with D unclear. The CDR3 is 15 residues long. The V gene's germline CDR1 is GTSNPN and CDR2 SVGIG (reference sequence). Trimming took off 6 bases at V and 2 bases at J, with 14 bases between the two ends.

This clonotype was observed a handful of times. V gene TRBV29-1 combines with J gene TRBJ2-3, with TRBD2 matching over 7 bases. The V gene end was trimmed by 4 bases and the J gene end by 4 bases; junction bases not matched to a gene: 8. This CDR3 is built from 14 residues. Germline V lookup: CDR1 SQVTM, CDR2 ANQGSEA. The chain's CDR3 is CSVVEGGLADTQYF. CDR3 DNA: TGCAGCGTTGTGGAGGGAGGGTTGGCAGATACGCAGTATTTT.

As to this clonotype: One junction end does not reproduce the germline sequence, and a read error may be involved. V usage is TRBV25-1 and J usage is TRBJ2-7; TRBD2 agrees at 11 bases. The tail of the sequence fits TRBJ2-1 better, so the J call may be wrong. The CDR3 has 17 residues. CDR1 is MGHDK and CDR2 is SYGVNS in the germline V gene. The CDR3 loop is CAISESFGTSGINEQFF. The CDR3 DNA sequence: TGTGCCATCAGTGAGTCTTTCGGGACTAGCGGCATAAATGAGCAGTTCTTC.

Sample share makes this clonotype medium-sized (0.01 to 0.1%). For the CDR3, the DNA is TGTGCCAGCGAGCCAACAGGGGGTATCACTGAAGCTTTCTTT. This encodes CASEPTGGITEAFF. This chain joins TRBV2 and TRBJ1-1; TRBD1 agrees at 8 bases. Trimming at V came to 8 bases and at J to 4 bases, leaving 9 bases not matched to a gene. This CDR3 comprises 14 residues. CDR1 and CDR2 from the germline V gene are SNHLY and FYNNEI.

This clonotype appeared a single time. The chain has TRBV7-3 and TRBJ2-7; TRBD1 agrees at 7 bases. With the DNA end fitting TRBJ2-1 better, the J assignment may be wrong. This CDR3 contains 15 residues. Germline V lookup: CDR1 SGHTA, CDR2 FQGTGA. This CDR3 reads CASSQVQGFYNEQFF. In nucleotides, the CDR3 is TGTGCCAGCAGCCAAGTACAGGGGTTCTACAATGAGCAGTTCTTC.

This chain uses TRBV12-3 or TRBV12-4 with TRBJ2-1, with 8 bases matching TRBD2. This CDR3 is 14 amino acids long. CDR3 in DNA: TGTGCTAGTGGTTCGTCGGGACTAGGGAATGAGCAGTTCTTC. This sequence encodes CASGSSGLGNEQFF.

This clonotype has only one observation. The J gene is TRBJ1-1, the V gene TRBV2, with D unclear. Trimming cost V 5 bases and J 2 bases, with 12 bases left between them. Germline V lookup: CDR1 SNHLY, CDR2 FYNNEI. The CDR3 runs to 14 residues. The CDR3 DNA follows: TGTGCCAGCAGTACCCTGGGTAGAAACACTGAAGCTTTCTTT. Translated: CASSTLGRNTEAFF. Complete variable domain (other parts from reference TRBV2 and TRBJ1-1): EPEVTQTPSHQVTQMGQEVILRCVPISNHLYFYWYRQILGQKVEFLVSFYNNEISEKSEIFDDQFSVERPDGSNFTLKIRSTKLEDSAMYFCASSTLGRNTEAFFGQGTRLTVV.

The sample holds many counts of this clonotype. This rearrangement joins TRBV6-4 to TRBJ1-6; D is possibly TRBD1 (6 bases). Germline CDR1 and CDR2: MRHNA and SNTAGT. The CDR3 covers 15 residues. Deletions cut 3 bases from V and 9 bases from J, with 15 bases between. The CDR3 bases are TGTGCCAGCAGTGAAAACAGGGAATCTGCTTCACCCCTCCACTTT. Translating gives CASSENRESASPLHF.

This chain joins TRBV29-1 and TRBJ2-7; 10 bases fit TRBD2. This CDR3 region has 14 residues. Germline loops: CDR1 SQVTM, CDR2 ANQGSEA. V dropped 5 bases and J dropped 3; count of bases not matched to a gene: 7. The CDR3 DNA sequence: TGCAGCGTTCAAGCGGGAGGGCATTTCTACGAGCAGTACTTC. It translates to CSVQAGGHFYEQYF.

This clonotype has a count of ten or more. The chain has TRBV7-9 and TRBJ1-4; D is possibly TRBD1 (5 bases). Per germline, CDR1 SEHNR and CDR2 FQNEAQ (reference sequence). V lost 5 bases to trimming and J lost 7 bases, with 17 bases between them. The CDR3 totals 15 residues. CDR3: CASSQGTLWGEKLFF. The CDR3 region has the DNA TGTGCCAGCAGCCAAGGGACCCTCTGGGGTGAAAAACTGTTTTTT. The full variable domain, rest sourced from reference TRBV7-9 and TRBJ1-4, is DTGVSQNPRHKITKRGQNVTFRCDPISEHNRLYWYRQTLGQGPEFLTYFQNEAQLEKSRLLSDRFSAERPKGSFSTLEIQRTEQGDSAMYLCASSQGTLWGEKLFFGSGTQLSVL.

The chain recombines TRBV29-1 with TRBJ1-1; 9 nucleotides align to TRBD1. J was trimmed by 1 base and V by 4 bases; bases with no gene match: 7. Germline V CDR1 and CDR2: SQVTM, ANQGSEA. CDR3 length equals 15 residues. The CDR3 here is CSVVRDRAPNTEAFF. Here the CDR3 DNA reads TGCAGCGTTGTCCGGGACAGGGCCCCGAACACTGAAGCTTTCTTT.

V and J are TRBV5-1 and TRBJ2-5; D ambiguous. V lost 0 bases and J 0 bases, leaving 9 bases between the germline ends. CDR3 length: 15 amino acids. From germline, CDR1 is SGHRS and CDR2 YFSETQ. The CDR3 reads CASSLAELNQETQYF. As DNA, the CDR3 is TGCGCCAGCAGCTTGGCAGAACTCAACCAAGAGACCCAGTACTTC.